The present T cell receptor beta chain was sequenced within a study of T-cell reconstitution after alpha-beta-depleted transplantation in children. Unique molecular identifiers were used to barcode this TCRbeta library. TCRdb recomputed calls from the PCR reads with MiXCR, one row per CDR3 protein. This table holds hundreds of thousands of distinct CDR3 sequences, about 16% found once. V was shortened by 3 bases and J by 6 bases, with 16 bases between the two germline ends. In germline, CDR1 is SGHRS, CDR2 YFSETQ. The CDR3 totals 15 residues. The clonotype was recovered from a human donor who donated a stem cell graft to a child with acute lymphoblastic leukemia. The rearrangement links TRBV5-1 to TRBJ2-1; D perhaps matches TRBD2 (6 bases). Sequencing was performed on PBMCs from the stem cell graft donor, taken from the stem cell graft. CDR3 coding DNA: TGCGCCAGCAGCTACCGGGACTTCCCCCTCAATGAGCAGTTCTTC. It codes for CASSYRDFPLNEQFF.